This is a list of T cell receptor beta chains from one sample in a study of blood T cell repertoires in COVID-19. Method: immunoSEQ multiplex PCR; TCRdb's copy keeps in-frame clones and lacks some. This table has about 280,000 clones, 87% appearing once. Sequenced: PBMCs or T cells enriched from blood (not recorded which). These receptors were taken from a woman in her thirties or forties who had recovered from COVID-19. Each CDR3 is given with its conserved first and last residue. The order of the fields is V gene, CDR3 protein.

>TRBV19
CASTPLGGRDEQFF
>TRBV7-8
CASTPRGSSYEQYF
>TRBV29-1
CSVTTNTEAFF
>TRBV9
CASSPRESASRNTIYF
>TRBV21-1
CASSPIVRGIAATNEKLFF
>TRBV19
CASSMAGEGDTQYF
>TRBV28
CASRQGLDAQFF
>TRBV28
CASSLEQGAIRGYTF
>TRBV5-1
CASSLDGLASLEQYF
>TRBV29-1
CSVEGEGNIQYF
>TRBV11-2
CASSLNSNTGELFF
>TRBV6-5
CASSWAGMDEQFF
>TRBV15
CATSRGTSGLPNTGELFF
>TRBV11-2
CASSLSLGTGELFF
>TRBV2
CASTGQGYEQYF
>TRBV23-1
CASSQSGSGGARQPQHF
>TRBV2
CASSESAGRETQYF
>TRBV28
CASSSYPYLAERGETQYF
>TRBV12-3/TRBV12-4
CASSLKDSTEAFF
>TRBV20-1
CSGLARETQYF
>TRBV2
CASRSGTPGNEQFF
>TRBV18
CASSPRGSDTQYF
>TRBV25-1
CASSGGRGRDSILSEQYF
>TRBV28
CASSSTGQGRWETQYF
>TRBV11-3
CASSPGPGENTEAFF
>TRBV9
CASSVAPRGGLAANEQFF
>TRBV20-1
CSASSPGTSGNTGELFF
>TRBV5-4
CASSLLSAGGTLTETQYF
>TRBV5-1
CASTELRGETQYF
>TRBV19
CASSRGAGELFF
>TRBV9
CASSPRGQGVNEQFF
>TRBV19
CASRKGLAWGEQFF
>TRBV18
CASSPDAAGGGNEQFF